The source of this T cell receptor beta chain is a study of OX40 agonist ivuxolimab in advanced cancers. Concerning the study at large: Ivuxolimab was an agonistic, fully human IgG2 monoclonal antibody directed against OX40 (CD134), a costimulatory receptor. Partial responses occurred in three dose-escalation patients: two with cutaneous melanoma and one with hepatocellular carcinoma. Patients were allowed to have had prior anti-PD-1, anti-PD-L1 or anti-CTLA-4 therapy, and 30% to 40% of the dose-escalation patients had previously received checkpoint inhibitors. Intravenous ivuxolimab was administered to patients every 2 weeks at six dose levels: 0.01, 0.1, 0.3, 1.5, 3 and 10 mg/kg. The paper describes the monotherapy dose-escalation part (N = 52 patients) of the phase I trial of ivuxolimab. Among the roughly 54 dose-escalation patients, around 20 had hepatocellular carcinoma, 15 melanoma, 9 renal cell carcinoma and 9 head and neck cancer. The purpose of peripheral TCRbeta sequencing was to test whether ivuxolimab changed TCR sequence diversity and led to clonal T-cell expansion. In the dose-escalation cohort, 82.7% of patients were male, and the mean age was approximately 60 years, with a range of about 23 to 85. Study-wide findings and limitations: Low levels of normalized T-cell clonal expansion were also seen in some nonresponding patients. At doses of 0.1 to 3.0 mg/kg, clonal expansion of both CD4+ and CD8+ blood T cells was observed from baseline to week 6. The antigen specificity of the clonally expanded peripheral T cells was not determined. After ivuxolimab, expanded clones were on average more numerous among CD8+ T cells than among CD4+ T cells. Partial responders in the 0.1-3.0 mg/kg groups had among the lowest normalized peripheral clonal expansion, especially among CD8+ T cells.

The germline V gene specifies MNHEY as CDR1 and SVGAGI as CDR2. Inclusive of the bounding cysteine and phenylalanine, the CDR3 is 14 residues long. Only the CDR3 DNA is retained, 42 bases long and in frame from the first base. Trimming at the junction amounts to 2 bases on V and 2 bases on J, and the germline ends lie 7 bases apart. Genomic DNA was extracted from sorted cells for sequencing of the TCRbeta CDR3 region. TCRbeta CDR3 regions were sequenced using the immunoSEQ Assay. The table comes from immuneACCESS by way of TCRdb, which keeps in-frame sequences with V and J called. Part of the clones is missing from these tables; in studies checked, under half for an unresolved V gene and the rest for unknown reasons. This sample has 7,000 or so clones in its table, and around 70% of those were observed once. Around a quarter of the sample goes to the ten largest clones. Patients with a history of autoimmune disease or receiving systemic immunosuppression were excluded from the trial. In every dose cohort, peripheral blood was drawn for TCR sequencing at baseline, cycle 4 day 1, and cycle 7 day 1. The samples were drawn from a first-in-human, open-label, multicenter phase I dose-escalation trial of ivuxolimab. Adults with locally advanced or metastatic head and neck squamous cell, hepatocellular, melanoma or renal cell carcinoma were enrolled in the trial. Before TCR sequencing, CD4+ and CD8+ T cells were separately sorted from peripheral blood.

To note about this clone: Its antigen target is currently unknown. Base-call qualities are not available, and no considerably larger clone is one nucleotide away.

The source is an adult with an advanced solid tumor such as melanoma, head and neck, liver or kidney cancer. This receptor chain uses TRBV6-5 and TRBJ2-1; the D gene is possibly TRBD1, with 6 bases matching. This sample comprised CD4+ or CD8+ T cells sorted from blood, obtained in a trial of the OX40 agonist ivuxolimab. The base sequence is TGTGCCAGCAGTTACCAGGGGCCCTACAATGAGCAGTTCTTC. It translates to CASSYQGPYNEQFF.